This TCR beta chain appears in the sequencing data of a study of blood T cell repertoires in COVID-19. Study information: Sites across the United States, Italy and Spain contributed samples from acute and convalescent COVID-19. T cells, B-cell-depleted T cells, or PBMCs supplied cDNA or gDNA.

With 5 bases clipped from V and 4 bases from J, the junction kept 13 bases outside the gene matches. The CDR3 consists of 18 residues. Germline lookup yields CDR1 MNHEY and CDR2 SMNVEV (reference sequence). Enrolled during active infection, Seattle patients were then followed longitudinally. How the authors handled the data: Amplifying reference gene primers gave estimates of nucleated cell counts. The data were produced by immunoSEQ multiplex PCR, yet TCRdb's version contains in-frame clones alone and is incomplete. The D gene and trimming were derived from the DNA, and the V and J assignments and clone size from that table. This table holds roughly 200,000 clones, about 88% found once.

The sample comprised peripheral blood. The J gene is TRBJ2-1, the V gene TRBV27, with TRBD2 matching 11 bases. This clonotype was obtained from a man aged 45-65 years with COVID-19, enrolled during active disease. CDR3 sequence: CASSPDLPLAGGYNEQFF. DNA for the CDR3: TGTGCCAGCAGTCCCGATCTACCTCTAGCGGGGGGATACAATGAGCAGTTCTTC.